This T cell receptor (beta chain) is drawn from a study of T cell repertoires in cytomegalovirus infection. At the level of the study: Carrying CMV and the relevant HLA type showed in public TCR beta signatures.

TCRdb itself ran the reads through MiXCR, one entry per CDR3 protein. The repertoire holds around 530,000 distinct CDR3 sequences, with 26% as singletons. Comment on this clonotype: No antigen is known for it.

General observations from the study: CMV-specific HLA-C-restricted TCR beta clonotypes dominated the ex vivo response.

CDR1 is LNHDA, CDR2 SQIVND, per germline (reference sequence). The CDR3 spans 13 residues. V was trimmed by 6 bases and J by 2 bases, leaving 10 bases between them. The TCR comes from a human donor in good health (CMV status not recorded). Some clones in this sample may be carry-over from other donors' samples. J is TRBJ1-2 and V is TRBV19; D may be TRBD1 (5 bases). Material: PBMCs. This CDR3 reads CASREQVNYGYTF. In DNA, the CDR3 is TGTGCCAGTAGGGAACAGGTGAACTATGGCTACACCTTC.